One sample yielded the 10 T cell receptor beta chains listed below, sequenced in a study of T-cell memory formation after mild COVID-19. TCRdb reprocessed the 5' RACE reads with MiXCR, giving one entry per CDR3 protein. The sample includes around 320,000 distinct CDR3 sequences, around an eighth of them seen just once. Sequences were obtained from PBMCs or a T cell subset sorted from them (not recorded which). The receptors shown here come from a man between 18 and 35 years old who had mild COVID-19 (a few samples of this study predate the infection). Cell type and time point are not known.

This clonotype was counted a few times. The J gene is TRBJ2-3, the V gene TRBV7-6; the D gene is possibly TRBD2 (6 bases). Trimming stripped 0 bases from V and 2 bases from J, with 12 bases between. The germline V gene has CDR1 SGHVS and CDR2 FNYEAQ. The CDR3 totals 16 residues. CDR3 in DNA: TGTGCCAGCAGCTTAGCGTGGGGGGAACTCACAGATACGCAGTATTTT. Amino acids: CASSLAWGELTDTQYF.

This clonotype was recorded a few times. This chain connects TRBV6-2 or TRBV6-3 to TRBJ2-2; D gene uncertain. V was shortened by 0 bases and J by 7 bases, with 6 bases between the two germline ends. CDR1 is MNHEY, CDR2 SVGEGT, per germline. The CDR3 has 13 residues. CDR3 sequence reads: CASSYSPIGELFF. The CDR3 nucleotides are TGTGCCAGCAGTTACTCCCCGATCGGGGAGCTGTTTTTT.

This clonotype appeared a few times. The rearrangement uses TRBV7-9 and TRBJ1-4; the D gene is possibly TRBD1 (5 bases). Germline CDR1 and CDR2: SEHNR and FQNEAQ (reference sequence). Trimming shortened V by 5 bases and J by 8 bases, and 21 bases separated the two germline ends. CDR3 length: 16 residues. The CDR3 DNA reads as TGTGCCAGCAGCCTCGGGGGGAAAATGGGTGAAGAAAAACTGTTTTTT. Residues: CASSLGGKMGEEKLFF. Supplemented by reference TRBV7-9 and TRBJ1-4, the full variable domain reads DTGVSQNPRHKITKRGQNVTFRCDPISEHNRLYWYRQTLGQGPEFLTYFQNEAQLEKSRLLSDRFSAERPKGSFSTLEIQRTEQGDSAMYLCASSLGGKMGEEKLFFGSGTQLSVL.

This clonotype was recorded a few times. The chain recombines TRBV5-1 with TRBJ2-5; the D is unclear. Per germline, CDR1 SGHRS and CDR2 YFSETQ. The CDR3 loop spans 15 amino acids. The V end was cut by 4 bases, the J end by 4 bases, with 17 bases between. CDR3 nucleotide sequence: TGCGCCAGCAGCCCCCAGGTTAGGCGTAGAGAGACCCAGTACTTC. Encoded protein: CASSPQVRRRETQYF. Full variable domain (remainder filled in from reference TRBV5-1 and TRBJ2-5): KAGVTQTPRYLIKTRGQQVTLSCSPISGHRSVSWYQQTPGQGLQFLFEYFSETQRNKGNFPGRFSGRQFSNSRSEMNVSTLELGDSALYLCASSPQVRRRETQYFGPGTRLLVL.

This clonotype was seen more than once but under ten times. V usage is TRBV3-1 and J usage is TRBJ2-3; the D gene is possibly TRBD2 (6 bases). V dropped 1 base and J dropped 7 bases, with 15 bases sitting between them. The CDR3 extends over 15 amino acids. Germline lookup yields CDR1 LGHDT and CDR2 YNNKEL (reference sequence). The CDR3 sequence is CASSQGFAGPNTQYF. In DNA, the CDR3 is TGTGCCAGCAGCCAAGGATTTGCGGGGCCCAATACGCAGTATTTT.

This chain uses TRBV4-2 with TRBJ2-7; the match to TRBD1 covers 9 bases. The J segment lost 5 bases and the V segment lost 4 bases, leaving 12 bases of the junction unmatched. CDR3 length: 16 residues. Per the germline V gene, CDR1 is LGHNA and CDR2 is YNFKEQ. The CDR3, as DNA: TGTGCCAGCAGCCTACACCCGGGACAGGGTGGCAACGAGCAGTACTTC. It translates to CASSLHPGQGGNEQYF.

The V and J genes are TRBV29-1 and TRBJ2-5; 9 nucleotides agree with TRBD1. V lost 6 bases and J lost 5; bases outside the gene matches: 10. This CDR3 spans 14 amino acids. Germline values: CDR1 SQVTM, CDR2 ANQGSEA. The CDR3 DNA reads TGCAGCGTCGCCTTAGGGACAGGGAGGGAGACCCAGTACTTC. Protein: CSVALGTGRETQYF.

The chain uses TRBV9 and TRBJ2-6; D remains unclear. V was trimmed by 3 bases and J by 3 bases, leaving 7 bases between them. There are 14 residues in the CDR3. CDR1 and CDR2 from the germline V gene are SGDLS and YYNGEE. The CDR3 loop is CASSGFFGANVLTF. The CDR3 coding sequence is TGTGCCAGCAGCGGTTTCTTTGGGGCCAACGTCCTGACTTTC.

The V and J genes are TRBV20-1 and TRBJ1-5, with 11 bases matching TRBD1. From germline, CDR1 is DFQATT and CDR2 SNEGSKA (reference sequence). With V trimmed by 1 base and J by 6 bases, 5 bases remained unmatched. The CDR3 loop spans 15 amino acids. Here the CDR3 reads CSARVTGTGGQPQHF. Written as DNA, the CDR3 is TGCAGTGCTAGAGTCACCGGGACAGGGGGTCAGCCCCAGCATTTT.

V usage is TRBV7-2 and J usage is TRBJ2-3; 8 nucleotides match TRBD2. This CDR3 has 16 amino acids. Germline values: CDR1 SGHTA, CDR2 FQGNSA. V shed 1 base and J 4 bases; nucleotides not matched to a gene: 7. The DNA of the CDR3 is TGTGCCAGCAGCTTAGTGGGGACTAGTTTTGCAGATACGCAGTATTTT. This gives the protein CASSLVGTSFADTQYF.